This entry concerns a single T cell receptor beta chain. This CDR3 spans 16 amino acids. The trim removed 0 bases at V and 7 bases at J, leaving 5 bases unmatched. Germline CDR1 reads SGHRS; CDR2 reads YFSETQ. This record belongs to a study of control samples from healthy donors and cancer patients. Assay used: immunoSEQ multiplex PCR; TCRdb lists only in-frame clones, some missing. The sample has over 100,000 clones; roughly 89% are singletons. This receptor was taken from a man in his late teens or twenties in good health. The V gene is TRBV5-1, the J gene TRBJ2-2, with 11 positions matching TRBD2. Sequencing was performed on blood. The CDR3 DNA sequence: TGCGCCAGCAGCTTGGCCACTAGCGGGGGCGGCGGGGAGCTGTTTTTT. Translated, it gives CASSLATSGGGGELFF.